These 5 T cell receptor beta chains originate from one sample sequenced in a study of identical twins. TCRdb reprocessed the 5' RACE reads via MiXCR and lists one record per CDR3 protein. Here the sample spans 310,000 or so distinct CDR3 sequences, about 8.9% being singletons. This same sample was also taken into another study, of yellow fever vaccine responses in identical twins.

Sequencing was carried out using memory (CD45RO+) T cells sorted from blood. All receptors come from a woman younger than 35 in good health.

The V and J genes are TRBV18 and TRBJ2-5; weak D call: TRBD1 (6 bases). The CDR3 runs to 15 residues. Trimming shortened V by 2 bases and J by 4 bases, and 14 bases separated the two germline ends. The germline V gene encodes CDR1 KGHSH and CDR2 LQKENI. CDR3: CASSPLGQARETQYF. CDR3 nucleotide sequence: TGTGCCAGCTCACCATTGGGACAAGCAAGAGAGACCCAGTACTTC.

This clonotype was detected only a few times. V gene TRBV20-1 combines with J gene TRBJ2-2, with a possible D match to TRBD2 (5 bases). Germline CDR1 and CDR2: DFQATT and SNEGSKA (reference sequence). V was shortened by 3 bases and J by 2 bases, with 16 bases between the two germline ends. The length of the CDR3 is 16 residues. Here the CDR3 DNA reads TGCAGTGCTAGTGGACTTTGGGGTTTTAACACCGGGGAGCTGTTTTTT. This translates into CSASGLWGFNTGELFF.

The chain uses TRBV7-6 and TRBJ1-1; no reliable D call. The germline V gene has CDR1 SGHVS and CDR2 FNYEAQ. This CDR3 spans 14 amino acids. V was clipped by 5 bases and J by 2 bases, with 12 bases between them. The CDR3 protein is CASSLWTGNTEAFF. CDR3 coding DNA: TGTGCCAGCAGCCTCTGGACGGGTAACACTGAAGCTTTCTTT.

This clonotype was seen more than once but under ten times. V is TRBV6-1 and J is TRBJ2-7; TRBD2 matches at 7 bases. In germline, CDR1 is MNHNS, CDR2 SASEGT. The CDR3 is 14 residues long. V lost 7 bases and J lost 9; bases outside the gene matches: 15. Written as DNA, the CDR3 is TGTGCCAGCATCCAAGGAGCGGGGCATACGAGGCAGTACTTC. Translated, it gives CASIQGAGHTRQYF.

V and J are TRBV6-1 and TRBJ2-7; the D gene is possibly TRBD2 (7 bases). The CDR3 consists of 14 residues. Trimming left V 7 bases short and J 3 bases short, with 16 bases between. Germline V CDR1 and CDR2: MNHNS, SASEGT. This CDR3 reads CASNRASGSYEQYF. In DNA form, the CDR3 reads TGTGCCAGCAACAGGGCTAGCGGAAGCTACGAGCAGTACTTC.